The 14 T cell receptor beta chains below all came from one sample that was sequenced in a study of T cell repertoires in cytomegalovirus infection (dated by TCRdb to between 2019 and 2020). Reading the label with the study, this specimen's treatment or condition is: in vitro stimulation with specific CMV peptide epitopes to enrich CMV-specific T cells. The antigens of these receptors remain unknown. Sequenced on an Illumina HiSeq 1500. Using fastp trimming at Q25 and MiXCR clonotype assembly, TCRdb reanalyzed the public sequencing data and kept in-frame beta chains. Records with the same CDR3 protein are collapsed into one entry carrying the most frequent genes and DNA. Within this sample are fewer than 950,000 distinct CDR3 sequences, with about 30% of them counted one time only. Roughly 12% of the sample rests with the top ten. The input for sequencing was cultured CD8+ T cells from PBMCs, taken from culture after CMV antigen stimulation. The receptor source for this set is a human donor in good health (CMV status not recorded). Some clones in this sample may be carry-over from other donors' samples.

This clonotype was picked up a small number of times. The chain recombines TRBV12-5 with TRBJ1-4; possibly TRBD1 for D (5 bases). CDR1 LGHNT and CDR2 FRNRAP come from the germline V gene. This CDR3 comprises 15 residues. V gave up 2 bases and J gave up 3 bases, with 10 bases separating them. CDR3 coding DNA: TGTGCTAGTGGTTTGTGGTCGGGGGCTAATGAAAAACTGTTTTTT. This encodes CASGLWSGANEKLFF. The full variable domain, with the rest looked up from reference TRBV12-5 and TRBJ1-4, is DARVTQTPRHKVTEMGQEVTMRCQPILGHNTVFWYRQTMMQGLELLAYFRNRAPLDDSGMPKDRFSAEMPDATLATLKIQPSEPRDSAVYFCASGLWSGANEKLFFGSGTQLSVL.

The V call is TRBV6-2 or TRBV6-3, the J call TRBJ2-4; D perhaps matches TRBD1 (5 bases). Germline V lookup: CDR1 MNHEY, CDR2 SVGEGT. V was shortened by 2 bases and J by 9 bases, with 14 bases between the two germline ends. This CDR3 contains 14 residues. CDR3 residues: CASSYEPGSAIQYF. As DNA, the CDR3 is TGTGCCAGCAGTTACGAGCCAGGGTCGGCCATTCAGTACTTC.

This chain links TRBV27 with TRBJ2-1; D is possibly TRBD2 (6 bases). CDR3 length: 14 amino acids. The V and J ends lost 7 bases and 2 bases respectively, with 12 bases between them. Germline-derived CDR1 and CDR2 are MNHEY and SMNVEV (reference sequence). This chain's CDR3 is CASTSGTPYNEQFF. The CDR3 bases are TGTGCCAGCACCTCCGGGACTCCCTACAATGAGCAGTTCTTC.

A few counts support this clonotype. The chain uses TRBV7-3 and TRBJ2-1; 9 bases line up with TRBD2. The CDR3 is made up of 18 amino acids. V shed 1 base, J shed 3 bases, and the junction held 10 bases outside the gene matches. In germline, CDR1 is SGHTA, CDR2 FQGTGA. CDR3 protein: CASSLRGSAGGYYNEQFF. The CDR3 DNA reads TGTGCCAGCAGCTTAAGGGGCAGTGCGGGGGGGTACTACAATGAGCAGTTCTTC.

This chain connects TRBV20-1 to TRBJ1-5, with 10 nucleotides matching TRBD1. Per the germline V gene, CDR1 is DFQATT and CDR2 is SNEGSKA (reference sequence). The CDR3 covers 16 residues. Trimming took 5 bases from V and 3 from J; bases not matched to a gene: 10. The CDR3 protein is CSAPDRDRGNNQPQHF. DNA for the CDR3: TGCAGTGCTCCCGACCGGGACAGGGGTAACAATCAGCCCCAGCATTTT.

The rearrangement uses TRBV7-6 and TRBJ2-7; 7 bases map to TRBD1. Germline lookup yields CDR1 SGHVS and CDR2 FNYEAQ. This CDR3 has 15 amino acids. Unmatched junction bases numbered 7, after V lost 5 bases and J lost 0 bases. The CDR3 here is CASSEDRKSSYEQYF. CDR3 nucleotides: TGTGCCAGCAGCGAGGACAGGAAAAGCTCCTACGAGCAGTACTTC.

To note about this clonotype: A much larger clone lies a single base off, so this may be a read error. The chain has TRBV7-6 and TRBJ2-5, with D possibly being TRBD1 (5 bases). The CDR3 covers 15 residues. Germline V gene lookup returns CDR1 SGHVS and CDR2 FNYEAQ. The CDR3 protein is CVSSLMTDTQETQYF. In nucleotides, the CDR3 is TGTGTCAGCAGCTTAATGACAGACACCCAAGAGACCCAGTACTTC.

This clonotype was observed a handful of times. This chain connects TRBV6-5 to TRBJ1-6; unclear D gene. This CDR3 has 12 residues. V shed 2 bases and J shed 8 bases, with 4 bases lying between them. Germline V gene lookup returns CDR1 MNHEY and CDR2 SVGAGI. Written as DNA, the CDR3 is TGTGCCAGCAGTTACGTTGATTCACCCCTCCACTTT. Its protein is CASSYVDSPLHF.

The chain carries TRBV11-2 and TRBJ1-2; tentative D call: TRBD1 (6 bases). This CDR3 is 14 amino acids long. Looked up from germline, CDR1 is SGHAT and CDR2 is FQNNGV. V was cut by 5 bases and J by 8 bases, with 18 bases left in between. DNA for the CDR3: TGTGCCAGCAGCCCCGGGACACCGTGGTGGGGCTACACCTTC. Amino acids: CASSPGTPWWGYTF.

This chain joins TRBV20-1 and TRBJ1-3, with a possible D match to TRBD1 (5 bases). Germline-derived CDR1 and CDR2 are DFQATT and SNEGSKA (reference sequence). With 5 bases removed from V and 0 bases from J, the gap between germline ends came to 17 bases. The CDR3 has 16 amino acids. CDR3 in amino acids: CSAGGEPHHSGNTIYF. The CDR3 DNA reads TGCAGTGCTGGGGGGGAGCCGCACCACTCTGGAAACACCATATATTTT.

In nucleotides, the CDR3 is TGCGCCAGCAGCCAAGATAGAATGAGCGATGAGCAGTTCTTC. Protein: CASSQDRMSDEQFF. This chain joins TRBV4-3 and TRBJ2-1; no definite D call. The CDR3 has 14 amino acids. The ends were cut back, 0 bases at V and 8 bases at J, with 11 bases in the middle. The V gene's germline CDR1 is LGHNA and CDR2 YSLEER.

The J gene is TRBJ2-5, the V gene TRBV7-9; unclear D gene. Germline-derived CDR1 and CDR2 are SEHNR and FQNEAQ (reference sequence). V was trimmed by 6 bases and J by 1 base, leaving 9 bases between them. The CDR3 extends over 13 amino acids. The CDR3 coding sequence is TGTGCCAGCAGAAAGAGTAGCCAAGAGACCCAGTACTTC. Its protein is CASRKSSQETQYF.

This clonotype was counted at least ten times. The rearrangement joins TRBV11-2 to TRBJ2-5; 10 bases agree with TRBD1. The CDR3 contains 16 residues. From germline, CDR1 is SGHAT and CDR2 FQNNGV. J lost 5 bases, V lost 4 bases, and 10 bases had no gene match. The CDR3 protein is CASSSPLLDRGETQYF. DNA for the CDR3: TGTGCCAGCAGCTCCCCTCTTTTGGACAGGGGGGAGACCCAGTACTTC.

In its sample, this clonotype was seen many times. V is TRBV4-2 and J is TRBJ2-1; 9 positions agree with TRBD2. V lost 0 bases, J lost 12 bases, and 15 bases stayed unmatched. CDR3 size: 17 residues. Germline loops: CDR1 LGHNA, CDR2 YNFKEQ. The CDR3 reads CASSQDKTGLSAGGQFF. For the CDR3, the DNA is TGTGCCAGCAGCCAAGATAAGACGGGGCTTTCAGCGGGAGGGCAGTTCTTC.